This T cell receptor (beta chain) was captured by sequencing in a study of T cells in women clearing cervical HPV infection (dated 2018 in TCRdb). Regarding the complete study: The cases were approximately 25 women with histologically confirmed HPV16-related CIN3 or worse, and 2 of these cases were invasive cancers. The controls were about 26 women whose single incident HPV16 infection cleared within 12 months with no development of precancer or cancer. Blood from cases was collected at the visit at which the lesion was first identified, whereas blood from controls was collected once infection was no longer detected. Among cases, blood sampling came a median of almost 150 days after lesion detection, with an interquartile range of about 85 to 220 days. Since only a few of the women had HLA typing available, the possibility that HLA type was acting as a confounder could not be ruled out. The exploratory proof-of-principle case-control study was nested within the Guanacaste HPV Natural History Study in Costa Rica and compared TCR repertoires across cervical HPV16 outcomes. Cases were matched to controls by age within five years and by the year the sample was collected. Cases had a median age of roughly 35 years compared with about 40 for controls, and baseline characteristics showed no significant differences between the groups. In the parent cohort, roughly 9,700 women aged 18 or older were enrolled in Guanacaste, Costa Rica, during about 1993 to 1995 and then followed for less than nine years. Five blinded duplicates per group were added as quality controls, giving 60 or so samples: 50 participants and about ten replicates.

Summary of the overall study and its limitations: The cross-sectional design could not show whether the associations came before the infection or were a result of it, and neither effector/memory subsets nor HPV-specific T cells were isolated. Significantly higher TCR repertoire richness was observed in CIN3+ cases than in controls across sequencing depths, whereas no difference in evenness was found. Random forest classifiers that combined richness and V gene abundances separated cases from controls with an estimated AUC of 0.8 to 0.9. Because the number of T cells per sample was unknown, the richness differences could reflect varying T-cell content rather than repertoire biology.

Details on this clone: Its antigen is unknown.

Every participant had a single incident cervical HPV16 infection, and women with prevalent HPV16 infections were excluded. Cervical HPV DNA was detected by MY09/MY11 PCR, and genotyping was performed by dot-blot hybridization. Around 16 mL of heparinized blood was centrifuged, after which the buffy coat was aliquoted, frozen at -30 degrees C, and then stored at -80 degrees C. QIAGEN kits were used to extract genomic DNA from the buffy coat specimens. TCR beta CDR3 regions were amplified by multiplex PCR from an average of around 1,200 ng genomic DNA per sample using the immunoSEQ assay. Primer bias was corrected in the assay by using a complete synthetic TCR repertoire to establish an amplification baseline. The amplicons were sequenced on the Illumina platform. Under the source paper's analysis protocol: Sequences were error-corrected by clustering with frequency ratios and a modified nearest-neighbor algorithm and were then analyzed in the immunoSEQ Analyzer with IMGT gene definitions. TCR richness and evenness were averaged over 20 rarefaction repeats at each rarefaction depth, excluding samples with fewer sequences than the depth. Relative abundances of V, D and J genes were compared between groups using Wilcoxon rank sum tests, with FDR correction applied. In the blinded duplicates, the intraclass correlation was less than 97% for TCR richness and averaged about 79% across 66 gene segments. TCRdb's version of the immuneACCESS table is confined to in-frame rearrangements and falls short of the full clone set. An unresolved V gene accounts for under half of the shortfall where checked; the remainder is of unknown origin. V, J and clone size are taken as reported in that table, and D and trimming were inferred from the DNA itself. This specimen's table enumerates roughly 47,000 clones. In total, the top ten clones hold roughly 35% of the sample.

Source material: blood buffy coat. The sequence came from a woman between 18 and 70 years old with a cervical HPV16 infection that either progressed to CIN3+ or cleared (not recorded which).

The sequenced part of the CDR3 DNA is TGTGCCAGCAGCACCCACCGACAGGGCAATCAGCCC. This encodes CASSTHRQGNQP. The full CDR3 protein reads CASSTHRQGNQPQHF. Recombination linked TRBV7-2 to TRBJ1-5; possibly the D gene is TRBD1, per 6 matching bases. The read ends 3 residues shy of where the CDR3 ends; the end is completed using the germline J gene. CDR1 and CDR2 are drawn from the germline V gene: SGHTA, FQGNSA. Taken from cysteine to phenylalanine, the CDR3 has 15 residues. The DNA shown is the part of the CDR3 that was read: 36 bases, in frame from base 1. V is clipped by 5 bases and J by 2 bases, and the sequence between their germline boundaries is 13 bases long.